Following are 23 T cell receptor beta chains from one sample sequenced in a study of cytomegalovirus exposure and HLA in healthy donors. PCR primers comprised 60 Vbeta and 13 Jbeta primers. The table came from immunoSEQ multiplex PCR; TCRdb's copy has only in-frame clones and leaves some out. The sample yields around 120,000 clones, about 80% seen once. Sample: PBMCs. These receptors were taken from a man between 60 and 75 years old in good health and CMV-seropositive.

This clone turned up a few times. The V and J genes are TRBV10-3 and TRBJ1-2; 7 bases match TRBD1. The CDR3 has 15 amino acids. Germline CDR1 and CDR2: ENHRY and SYGVKD. Germline trimming cut 10 bases from V and 8 bases from J; bases unmatched to any gene: 19. The DNA for the CDR3 is TGTGCCACGCTAAAACCGGGACAGCTGATTGCCGGCTACACCTTC. Translating gives CATLKPGQLIAGYTF.

J is TRBJ1-4 and V is TRBV30; TRBD1 matches 9 bases. The CDR3 has 16 amino acids. J lost 4 bases, V lost 2 bases, and 8 bases had no gene match. Germline loops: CDR1 GTSNPN, CDR2 SVGIG (reference sequence). The CDR3 DNA follows: TGTGCCTGGAGTCCACAGGGGGCCGTTGGTAATGAAAAACTGTTTTTT. Translation gives CAWSPQGAVGNEKLFF.

The chain is built from TRBV5-1 and TRBJ2-7; TRBD1 agrees at 8 bases. This CDR3 comprises 14 residues. Per the germline V gene, CDR1 is SGHRS and CDR2 is YFSETQ. The V and J ends lost 4 bases and 6 bases, in that order; junction bases with no gene match: 9. The CDR3: CASSPFRGRIEQYF. As DNA, the CDR3 is TGCGCCAGCAGCCCCTTCAGGGGGCGAATCGAGCAGTACTTC.

The count of this clone is one. The gene calls are TRBV5-1 and TRBJ2-7; TRBD2 aligns across 13 bases. J was trimmed by 4 bases and V by 4 bases; bases with no gene match: 2. The CDR3 has 14 residues. Germline CDR1 reads SGHRS; CDR2 reads YFSETQ. The CDR3 here is CASSATSGGYEQYF. CDR3 bases: TGCGCCAGCAGCGCGACTAGCGGGGGGTACGAGCAGTACTTC.

The chain is built from TRBV7-9 and TRBJ2-7; a possible D gene is TRBD1 (5 bases). The CDR3 spans 15 residues. Looked up from germline, CDR1 is SEHNR and CDR2 is FQNEAQ (reference sequence). Between the trimmed V and J ends, which lost 4 bases and 3 bases, there was a span of 16 bases. CDR3 DNA sequence: TGTGCCAGCAGCTCTTCCTTCACAGGAGTCTACGAGCAGTACTTC. It encodes CASSSSFTGVYEQYF.

V gene TRBV5-1 combines with J gene TRBJ1-4, with TRBD1 identical over 10 bases. This CDR3 is built from 16 residues. Losses at the gene ends were 4 bases for V and 6 bases for J; bases not matched to a gene: 9. The germline V gene encodes CDR1 SGHRS and CDR2 YFSETQ. The CDR3, as DNA: TGCGCCAGCAGCCTCCGGGACAGGGGTGGGGATGAAAAACTGTTTTTT. Translation: CASSLRDRGGDEKLFF.

V gene TRBV9 combines with J gene TRBJ1-1; D unclear. V was cut by 4 bases and J by 1 base, with 20 bases left in between. The CDR3 has 17 residues. CDR1 is SGDLS and CDR2 is YYNGEE in the germline V gene. The DNA of the CDR3 is TGTGCCAGCAGCCCAAAGCGGATAGGGATAGAGAACACTGAAGCTTTCTTT. This encodes CASSPKRIGIENTEAFF. Variable domain in full (rest from reference TRBV9 and TRBJ1-1): DSGVTQTPKHLITATGQRVTLRCSPRSGDLSVYWYQQSLDQGLQFLIQYYNGEERAKGNILERFSAQQFPDLHSELNLSSLELGDSALYFCASSPKRIGIENTEAFFGQGTRLTVV.

V usage is TRBV23-1 and J usage is TRBJ1-1, with D tentatively TRBD1 (5 bases). TRBV23-1 is reported as an ORF; its role is uncertain. The CDR3 has 14 amino acids. V was trimmed by 7 bases and J by 3 bases, leaving 15 bases between them. CDR3 sequence (DNA): TGCGCCAGCACGGGCGGGGGTCGTCACACTGAAGCTTTCTTT. It yields the protein CASTGGGRHTEAFF.

The chain is built from TRBV27 and TRBJ1-1; a possible D gene is TRBD1 (5 bases). The CDR3 runs to 17 residues. Germline CDR1 is MNHEY and CDR2 is SMNVEV (reference sequence). V was clipped by 1 base and J by 1 base, with 16 bases between them. CDR3 amino acids: CASSLFSTAQRNTEAFF. The CDR3 nucleotides read TGTGCCAGCAGTTTATTCTCGACAGCCCAACGGAACACTGAAGCTTTCTTT.

The chain combines TRBV11-3 with TRBJ1-6; D not certain. V shed 1 base and J shed 8 bases, with 6 bases lying between them. The CDR3 covers 13 residues. Per the germline V gene, CDR1 is SGHNT and CDR2 is YENEEA. CDR3 coding DNA: TGTGCCAGCAGCTTAGGGGCAGATTCACCCCTCCACTTT. It specifies CASSLGADSPLHF.

The chain couples TRBV5-4 to TRBJ2-5; D remains unclear. The CDR3 has 13 residues. V was shortened by 0 bases and J by 5 bases, with 8 bases between the two germline ends. Looked up from germline, CDR1 is SGHNT and CDR2 is YYREEE (reference sequence). The CDR3 spells CASSLESRETQYF. DNA for the CDR3: TGTGCCAGCAGCTTGGAAAGTCGGGAGACCCAGTACTTC.

This chain's CDR3 is CASSLGVGESPLHF. As DNA, the CDR3 is TGTGCCAGCAGCTTAGGGGTCGGGGAGTCACCCCTCCACTTT. The genes are TRBV7-9 and TRBJ1-6; D call uncertain. Trimming removed 1 base from V and 10 bases from J, with 11 bases in between. Germline V gives CDR1 SEHNR, CDR2 FQNEAQ (reference sequence). The CDR3 length is 14 residues.

V gene TRBV29-1 combines with J gene TRBJ1-6; a possible D gene is TRBD1 (5 bases). This CDR3 is built from 13 residues. V was trimmed by 7 bases and J by 6 bases, leaving 13 bases between them. The germline V gene encodes CDR1 SQVTM and CDR2 ANQGSEA. CDR3 DNA sequence: TGCAGCGGCTCGCGGGGACTTAATTCACCCCTCCACTTT. Translating it yields CSGSRGLNSPLHF.

This clone was seen a single time. CDR3: CASSFGQGDAFF. The CDR3 DNA follows: TGTGCCAGCAGCTTTGGACAGGGTGATGCTTTCTTT. The gene calls are TRBV7-9 and TRBJ1-1; 8 bases fit TRBD1. This CDR3 spans 12 amino acids. Trimming at V came to 3 bases and at J to 11 bases, leaving 5 bases not matched to a gene. Looked up from germline, CDR1 is SEHNR and CDR2 is FQNEAQ (reference sequence).

This clone appeared a single time. This chain links TRBV18 with TRBJ2-7; D possibly corresponds to TRBD1 (6 bases). V was clipped by 6 bases and J by 6 bases, with 12 bases between them. The CDR3 consists of 12 residues. Germline V gene data show CDR1 as KGHSH and CDR2 as LQKENI. The CDR3 bases are TGTGCCAGCTCGCCGACAGGCGGCGAGCAGTACTTC. This sequence encodes CASSPTGGEQYF.

The CDR3 nucleotides read TGTGCCAGCAGCCACGAGGGACTAGCGGGGATCGACGAGCAGTACTTC. It yields the protein CASSHEGLAGIDEQYF. This rearrangement joins TRBV5-4 to TRBJ2-7; TRBD2 matches at 13 bases. Germline V CDR1 and CDR2: SGHNT, YYREEE (reference sequence). The junction had 9 bases not matched to a gene; V was cut back by 4 bases and J by 5 bases. The CDR3 has 16 amino acids.

CDR3 amino acids: CASSPSDRVEAFF. CDR3 sequence (DNA): TGTGCCAGCTCACCATCGGACAGGGTTGAAGCTTTCTTT. The genes are TRBV18 and TRBJ1-1; 8 positions agree with TRBD1. The CDR3 consists of 13 residues. J was trimmed by 7 bases and V by 2 bases; bases with no gene match: 3. Germline lookup yields CDR1 KGHSH and CDR2 LQKENI.

The chain carries TRBV4-2 and TRBJ2-7; D perhaps matches TRBD2 (6 bases). The CDR3 is 13 residues long. From germline, CDR1 is LGHNA and CDR2 YNFKEQ. V was pared by 1 base and J by 5 bases, with 9 bases between. CDR3 in amino acids: CASSQVLANEQYF. The CDR3 nucleotides are TGTGCCAGCAGCCAAGTCCTAGCGAACGAGCAGTACTTC.

V is TRBV30 and J is TRBJ1-6, with 7 bases lining up with TRBD1. The CDR3 loop spans 14 amino acids. V dropped 3 bases and J dropped 9; count of bases not matched to a gene: 8. Germline V CDR1 and CDR2: GTSNPN, SVGIG (reference sequence). This CDR3 reads CAWRITGAGSPLHF. Written as DNA, the CDR3 is TGTGCCTGGAGGATTACAGGGGCGGGTTCACCCCTCCACTTT.

The chain links TRBV5-4 to TRBJ2-7, with 12 bases lining up with TRBD2. The germline V gene encodes CDR1 SGHNT and CDR2 YYREEE (reference sequence). CDR3 length: 18 residues. J gave up 5 bases and V 3 bases, and 15 bases lay outside the gene matches. In nucleotides, the CDR3 is TGTGCCAGCAGCTCCGGCGGGCTAGCGGGAGGGCCTTGGAACGAGCAGTACTTC. It codes for CASSSGGLAGGPWNEQYF.

This chain links TRBV5-1 with TRBJ2-4; weak D call: TRBD1 (6 bases). With 0 bases removed from V and 0 bases from J, the gap between germline ends came to 19 bases. Germline CDR1 and CDR2: SGHRS and YFSETQ. The CDR3 has 19 amino acids. The CDR3 bases are TGCGCCAGCAGCTTGGATGGACAGACTCGACTACTAGCCAAAAACATTCAGTACTTC. This sequence encodes CASSLDGQTRLLAKNIQYF.

The chain has TRBV6-5 and TRBJ1-5, with D hard to call. The V and J ends lost 2 bases and 3 bases respectively, with 8 bases between them. The CDR3 covers 14 residues. Germline CDR1 and CDR2: MNHEY and SVGAGI. CDR3 sequence: CASSYRPVNQPQHF. The CDR3 DNA follows: TGTGCCAGCAGTTACCGTCCAGTCAATCAGCCCCAGCATTTT.

V and J are TRBV21-1 and TRBJ1-3; the table calls TRBD1, which could not be checked here. TRBV21-1 is given as a pseudogene. There are 12 residues in the CDR3. The CDR3 DNA is TGTGCCCAAGGGGTAATGGGAAACACCATATATTTT. Translating it yields CAQGVMGNTIYF.